The 19 T cell receptor beta chains given below trace back to one sample, sequenced in a study of T cell repertoires in cytomegalovirus infection. TCRdb passed the reads through MiXCR, listing each CDR3 protein once. Of around 210,000 distinct CDR3 sequences listed, 6% to 8% were seen once; the top ten hold about 6.5%. Sample: PBMCs. The receptors were gathered from a human donor in good health (CMV status not recorded). Some clones in this sample may be carry-over from other donors' samples.

The chain combines TRBV6-2 or TRBV6-3 with TRBJ2-7; D perhaps matches TRBD1 (6 bases). There are 13 residues in the CDR3. V gave up 2 bases and J gave up 6 bases, with 11 bases separating them. Germline CDR1 MNHEY, CDR2 SVGEGT. This CDR3 is CASSYRTDSEQYF. CDR3 coding DNA: TGTGCCAGCAGTTACCGGACAGATAGCGAGCAGTACTTC.

This clonotype was counted ten times or more. This chain links TRBV28 with TRBJ1-4; TRBD1 agrees at 8 bases. After removal of 2 bases from V and 4 bases from J, the junction contained 3 bases not matched to a gene. Germline V lookup: CDR1 MDHEN, CDR2 SYDVKM. The CDR3 totals 15 residues. CDR3 sequence reads: CASSLTGGDNEKLFF. The CDR3, as DNA: TGTGCCAGCAGTTTAACAGGGGGTGATAATGAAAAACTGTTTTTT.

Many counts were recorded for this clonotype. The V and J genes are TRBV5-6 and TRBJ2-1; no firm D call. Deletions cut 1 base from V and 3 bases from J, with 14 bases between. This CDR3 has 16 amino acids. CDR1 and CDR2 from the germline V gene are SGHDT and YYEEEE. Here the CDR3 reads CASSLLIQQNYNEQFF. The CDR3 coding sequence is TGTGCCAGCAGCTTGCTGATTCAGCAGAACTACAATGAGCAGTTCTTC.

The chain employs TRBV19 and TRBJ1-1; no definite D call. Trimming removed 7 bases at V and 3 bases at J, with 15 bases between. Germline V lookup: CDR1 LNHDA, CDR2 SQIVND (reference sequence). The CDR3 has 14 amino acids. CDR3 nucleotides: TGTGCCAGTACTTATCGGGGATTCGACACTGAAGCTTTCTTT. Protein sequence: CASTYRGFDTEAFF.

Many counts were recorded for this clonotype. This CDR3 reads CASSLMGPSTDTQYF. The DNA for the CDR3 is TGTGCCAGCAGCTTAATGGGACCAAGCACAGATACGCAGTATTTT. The V call is TRBV7-3, the J call TRBJ2-3; D possibly matches TRBD1 or TRBD2 (5 bases each). Trimming took 1 base from V and 0 from J, leaving 8 bases between them. The CDR3 is 15 residues long. Germline CDR1 and CDR2: SGHTA and FQGTGA.

This clonotype was counted only a few times. This chain uses TRBV6-5 with TRBJ1-6, with a tentative D call TRBD1 (5 bases). Trimming cost V 6 bases and J 5 bases, with 11 bases left between them. Germline V CDR1 and CDR2: MNHEY, SVGAGI. This CDR3 spans 14 amino acids. The CDR3 nucleotides read TGTGCCAGCAGACCTCAGGGAAATAATTCACCCCTCCACTTT. Its translation is CASRPQGNNSPLHF.

V and J are TRBV18 and TRBJ2-7; 10 nucleotides agree with TRBD1. The junction had 10 bases not matched to a gene; V was cut back by 4 bases and J by 7 bases. The CDR3 spans 15 residues. Per the germline V gene, CDR1 is KGHSH and CDR2 is LQKENI. DNA for the CDR3: TGTGCCAGCTCACGATCGACAGGGGGCCTGAATGAGCAGTACTTC. Translating it yields CASSRSTGGLNEQYF.

This clonotype was seen ten or more times. The chain employs TRBV6-2 or TRBV6-3 and TRBJ2-3; D call uncertain. Trimming took 5 bases from V and 0 from J, leaving 9 bases between them. CDR1 and CDR2 from the germline V gene are MNHEY and SVGEGT. The CDR3 extends over 14 amino acids. The CDR3 DNA reads TGTGCCAGCAGTGGGCTTTCTAGCACAGATACGCAGTATTTT. This sequence encodes CASSGLSSTDTQYF.

This clonotype came up many times. The V gene is TRBV28, the J gene TRBJ1-5; tentatively, D is TRBD1 (6 bases). This CDR3 comprises 15 residues. Per germline, CDR1 MDHEN and CDR2 SYDVKM. The V end was cut by 8 bases, the J end by 4 bases, with 18 bases between. CDR3 DNA: TGTGCCAGCGAAAAGGGGGGCCAGGGGAATCAGCCCCAGCATTTT. It codes for CASEKGGQGNQPQHF.

This clonotype showed up many times. J is TRBJ2-3 and V is TRBV29-1; 9 bases are shared with TRBD1. The CDR3 is made up of 12 amino acids. The V and J ends lost 7 bases and 3 bases, in that order; junction bases with no gene match: 2. Germline lookup yields CDR1 SQVTM and CDR2 ANQGSEA. The CDR3 reads CSEGQGTDTQYF. CDR3 bases: TGCAGCGAGGGACAGGGAACAGATACGCAGTATTTT.

This clonotype was seen ten or more times. This chain uses TRBV20-1 with TRBJ2-3; 11 bases line up with TRBD2. This CDR3 contains 12 residues. CDR1 is DFQATT, CDR2 SNEGSKA, per germline (reference sequence). The ends lost 6 bases at V and 6 bases at J; junction bases unmatched: 2. This CDR3 reads CSARLAGDTQYF. The CDR3 nucleotides read TGCAGTGCCAGACTAGCGGGGGATACGCAGTATTTT.

The sample holds many counts of this clonotype. The rearrangement links TRBV6-2 or TRBV6-3 to TRBJ2-7, with 7 bases that match TRBD1. The ends lost 7 bases at V and 6 bases at J; junction bases unmatched: 9. This CDR3 region has 13 residues. CDR1 and CDR2 (germline): MNHEY, SVGEGT. The CDR3 sequence is CASNPDRVGEQYF. The CDR3 nucleotides read TGTGCCAGCAATCCTGACAGGGTGGGCGAGCAGTACTTC.

This clonotype showed up many times. This chain uses TRBV7-9 with TRBJ1-3; no clear D gene. Trimming shortened V by 1 base and J by 5 bases, and 9 bases separated the two germline ends. The CDR3 extends over 14 amino acids. CDR1 is SEHNR, CDR2 FQNEAQ, per germline (reference sequence). CDR3 bases: TGTGCCAGCAGCTTAGGAGGCAGTCGAAACACCATATATTTT. It codes for CASSLGGSRNTIYF. Using reference TRBV7-9 and TRBJ1-3 for the parts outside the CDR3, the full variable domain is DTGVSQNPRHKITKRGQNVTFRCDPISEHNRLYWYRQTLGQGPEFLTYFQNEAQLEKSRLLSDRFSAERPKGSFSTLEIQRTEQGDSAMYLCASSLGGSRNTIYFGEGSWLTVV.

This clonotype was detected many times. The J gene is TRBJ2-6, the V gene TRBV5-1; D tentatively reads TRBD1 or TRBD2 (5 bases each). Deletions cut 4 bases from V and 0 bases from J, with 17 bases between. The CDR3 is 18 amino acids. The V gene's germline CDR1 is SGHRS and CDR2 YFSETQ. The CDR3 loop reads CASSPGRVEPSGANVLTF. CDR3 bases: TGCGCCAGCAGCCCGGGGCGGGTCGAGCCCTCTGGGGCCAACGTCCTGACTTTC.

This clonotype occurred many times. The chain employs TRBV28 and TRBJ2-5, with D possibly TRBD1 on 6 matching bases. The V gene lost 5 bases and the J gene lost 4 bases, with 17 bases spanning the gap. CDR1 MDHEN and CDR2 SYDVKM come from the germline V gene. The CDR3 totals 15 residues. The CDR3 nucleotides are TGTGCCAGCAGTATACCGCCCGGACAGTTAGAGACCCAGTACTTC. Protein product: CASSIPPGQLETQYF. The whole variable domain, remainder taken from reference TRBV28 and TRBJ2-5, is DVKVTQSSRYLVKRTGEKVFLECVQDMDHENMFWYRQDPGLGLRLIYFSYDVKMKEKGDIPEGYSVSREKKERFSLILESASTNQTSMYLCASSIPPGQLETQYFGPGTRLLVL.

At least ten counts were recorded for this clonotype. The chain couples TRBV4-2 to TRBJ1-4; no clear D gene. The CDR3 extends over 15 amino acids. Germline V lookup: CDR1 LGHNA, CDR2 YNFKEQ. Trimming removed 5 bases from V and 8 bases from J, with 18 bases in between. The CDR3 DNA follows: TGTGCCAGCAGCGACCGGACGGCGTTCCGGGAAAAACTGTTTTTT. Translated: CASSDRTAFREKLFF.

This chain links TRBV3-1 with TRBJ1-5; no definite D call. There are 16 residues in the CDR3. From germline, CDR1 is LGHDT and CDR2 YNNKEL (reference sequence). Trimming took off 2 bases at V and 0 bases at J, with 11 bases between the two ends. The CDR3, as DNA: TGTGCCAGCAGCCAATCGGAATTGGGTAGCAATCAGCCCCAGCATTTT. This gives the protein CASSQSELGSNQPQHF.

The sample holds many counts of this clonotype. The chain recombines TRBV4-2 with TRBJ1-1, with a tentative D call TRBD1 (6 bases). CDR1 and CDR2 (germline): LGHNA, YNFKEQ. V lost 3 bases to trimming and J lost 0 bases, with 17 bases between them. The CDR3 loop spans 17 amino acids. The CDR3 reads CASSHPEGGTLNTEAFF. The CDR3 DNA reads as TGTGCCAGCAGCCACCCGGAGGGGGGGACCTTGAACACTGAAGCTTTCTTT.

This chain connects TRBV3-1 to TRBJ1-1, with 8 bases fitting TRBD1. The J segment lost 6 bases and the V segment lost 0 bases, leaving 6 bases of the junction unmatched. The CDR3 contains 15 residues. The germline CDR1 and CDR2 sequences are LGHDT and YNNKEL (reference sequence). CDR3: CASSQDLGQGAEAFF. The CDR3 nucleotides are TGTGCCAGCAGCCAAGATTTAGGACAGGGCGCTGAAGCTTTCTTT.